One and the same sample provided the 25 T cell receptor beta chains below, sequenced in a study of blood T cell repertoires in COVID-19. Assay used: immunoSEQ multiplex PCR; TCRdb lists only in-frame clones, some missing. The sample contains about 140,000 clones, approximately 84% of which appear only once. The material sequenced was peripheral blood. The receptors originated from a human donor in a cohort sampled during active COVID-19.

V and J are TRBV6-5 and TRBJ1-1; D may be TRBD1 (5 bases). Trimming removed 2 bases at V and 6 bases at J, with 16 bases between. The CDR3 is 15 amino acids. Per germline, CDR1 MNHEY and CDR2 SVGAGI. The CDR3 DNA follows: TGTGCCAGCAGTTACACCGACAGCCGTGGGGCTGAAGCTTTCTTT. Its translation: CASSYTDSRGAEAFF.

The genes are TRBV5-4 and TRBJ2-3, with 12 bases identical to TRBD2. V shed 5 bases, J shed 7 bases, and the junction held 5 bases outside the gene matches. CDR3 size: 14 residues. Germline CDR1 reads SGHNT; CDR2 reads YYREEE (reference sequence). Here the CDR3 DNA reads TGTGCCAGCAGGCTAGCGGGGGGGCCATATACGCAGTATTTT. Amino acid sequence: CASRLAGGPYTQYF. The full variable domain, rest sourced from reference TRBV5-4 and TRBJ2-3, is ETGVTQSPTHLIKTRGQQVTLRCSSQSGHNTVSWYQQALGQGPQFIFQYYREEENGRGNFPPRFSGLQFPNYSSELNVNALELDDSALYLCASRLAGGPYTQYFGPGTRLTVL.

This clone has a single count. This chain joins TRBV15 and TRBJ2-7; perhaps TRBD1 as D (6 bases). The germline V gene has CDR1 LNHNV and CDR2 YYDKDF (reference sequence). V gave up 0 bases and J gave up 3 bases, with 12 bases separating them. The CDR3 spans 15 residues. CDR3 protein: CATSRDPRGLYEQYF. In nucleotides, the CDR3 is TGTGCCACCAGCAGAGATCCCAGGGGCCTCTACGAGCAGTACTTC.

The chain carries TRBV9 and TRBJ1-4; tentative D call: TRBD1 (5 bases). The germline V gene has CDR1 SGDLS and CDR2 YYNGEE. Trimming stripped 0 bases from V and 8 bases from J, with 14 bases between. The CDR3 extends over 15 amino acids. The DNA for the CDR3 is TGTGCCAGCAGCGTAGCGGAGGGACCCGGAGAAAAACTGTTTTTT. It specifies CASSVAEGPGEKLFF.

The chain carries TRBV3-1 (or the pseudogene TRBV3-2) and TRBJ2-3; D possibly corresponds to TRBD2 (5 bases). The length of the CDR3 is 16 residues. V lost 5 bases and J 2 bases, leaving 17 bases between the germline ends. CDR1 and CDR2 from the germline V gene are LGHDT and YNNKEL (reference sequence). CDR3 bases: TGTGCCAGCAGCACCCGGGGTAGCTCTAACACAGATACGCAGTATTTT. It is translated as CASSTRGSSNTDTQYF.

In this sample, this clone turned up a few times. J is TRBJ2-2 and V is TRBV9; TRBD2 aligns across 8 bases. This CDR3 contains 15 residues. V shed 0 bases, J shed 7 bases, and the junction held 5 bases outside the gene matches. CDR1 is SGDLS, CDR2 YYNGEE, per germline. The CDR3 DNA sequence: TGTGCCAGCAGCGTAGCACCGGGACTAGACGGGGAGCTGTTTTTT. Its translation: CASSVAPGLDGELFF.

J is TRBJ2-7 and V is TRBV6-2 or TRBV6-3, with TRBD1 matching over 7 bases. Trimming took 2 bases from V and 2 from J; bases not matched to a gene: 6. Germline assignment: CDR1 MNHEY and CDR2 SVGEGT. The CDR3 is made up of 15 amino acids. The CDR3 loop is CASSYARQGAYEQYF. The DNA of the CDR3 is TGTGCCAGCAGTTACGCACGGCAGGGGGCCTACGAGCAGTACTTC.

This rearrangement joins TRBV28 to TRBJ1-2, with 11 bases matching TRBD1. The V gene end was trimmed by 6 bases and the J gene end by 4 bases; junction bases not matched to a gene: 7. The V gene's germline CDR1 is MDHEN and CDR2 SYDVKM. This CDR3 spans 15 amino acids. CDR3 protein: CASRSPGQGGYGYTF. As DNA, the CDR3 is TGTGCCAGCAGATCACCGGGACAGGGGGGCTATGGCTACACCTTC.

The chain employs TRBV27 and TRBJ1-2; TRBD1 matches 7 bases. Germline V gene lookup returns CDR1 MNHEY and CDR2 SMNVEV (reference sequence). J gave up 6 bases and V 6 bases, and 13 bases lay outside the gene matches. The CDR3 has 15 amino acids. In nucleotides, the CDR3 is TGTGCCAGCAGCCGGAATTTACAGGGGCCTAATGGCTACACCTTC. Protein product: CASSRNLQGPNGYTF.

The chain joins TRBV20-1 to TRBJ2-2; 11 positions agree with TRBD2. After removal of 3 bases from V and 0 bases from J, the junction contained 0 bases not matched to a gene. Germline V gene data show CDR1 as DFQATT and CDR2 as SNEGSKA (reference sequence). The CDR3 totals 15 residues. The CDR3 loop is CSASSGGANTGELFF. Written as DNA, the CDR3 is TGCAGTGCTAGTAGCGGGGGGGCGAACACCGGGGAGCTGTTTTTT.

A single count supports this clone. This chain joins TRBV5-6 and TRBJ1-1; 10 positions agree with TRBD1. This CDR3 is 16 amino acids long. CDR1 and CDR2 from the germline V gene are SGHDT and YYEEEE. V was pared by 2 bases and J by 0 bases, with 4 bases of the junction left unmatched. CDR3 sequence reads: CASSFRQGAMNTEAFF. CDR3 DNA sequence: TGTGCCAGCAGCTTTAGACAGGGGGCGATGAACACTGAAGCTTTCTTT.

The CDR3 nucleotides are TGTGCCAGCTCGCGGGACAGGGGACAGACCCAGTACTTC. Translated, it gives CASSRDRGQTQYF. The chain uses TRBV18 and TRBJ2-5; 10 bases align to TRBD1. This CDR3 has 13 amino acids. The germline V gene encodes CDR1 KGHSH and CDR2 LQKENI. The V and J ends lost 6 bases and 6 bases, in that order; junction bases with no gene match: 4.

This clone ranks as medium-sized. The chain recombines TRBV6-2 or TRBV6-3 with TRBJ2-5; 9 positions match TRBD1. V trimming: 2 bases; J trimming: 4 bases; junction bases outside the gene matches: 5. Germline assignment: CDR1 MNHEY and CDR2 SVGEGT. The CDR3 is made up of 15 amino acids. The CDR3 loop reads CASSYGDREAETQYF. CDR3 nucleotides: TGTGCCAGCAGTTACGGGGACAGGGAGGCAGAGACCCAGTACTTC.

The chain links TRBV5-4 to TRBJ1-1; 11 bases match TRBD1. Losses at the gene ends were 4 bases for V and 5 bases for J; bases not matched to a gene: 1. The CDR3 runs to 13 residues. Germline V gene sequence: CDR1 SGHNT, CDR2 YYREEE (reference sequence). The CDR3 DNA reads TGTGCCAGCAGCCGGGACAGGGGGACTGAAGCTTTCTTT. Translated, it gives CASSRDRGTEAFF.

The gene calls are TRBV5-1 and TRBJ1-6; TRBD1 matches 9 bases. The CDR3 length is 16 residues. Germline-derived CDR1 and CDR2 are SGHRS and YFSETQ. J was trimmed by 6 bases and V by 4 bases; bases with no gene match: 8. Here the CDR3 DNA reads TGCGCCAGCAGCATGGGACAGGGTGCTGGTAATTCACCCCTCCACTTT. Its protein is CASSMGQGAGNSPLHF.

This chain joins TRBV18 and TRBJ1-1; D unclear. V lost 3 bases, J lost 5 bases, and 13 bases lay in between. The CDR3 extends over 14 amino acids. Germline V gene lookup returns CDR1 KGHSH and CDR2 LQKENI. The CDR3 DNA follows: TGTGCCAGCTCACCGGCCACGGGTTGGACTGAAGCTTTCTTT. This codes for CASSPATGWTEAFF.

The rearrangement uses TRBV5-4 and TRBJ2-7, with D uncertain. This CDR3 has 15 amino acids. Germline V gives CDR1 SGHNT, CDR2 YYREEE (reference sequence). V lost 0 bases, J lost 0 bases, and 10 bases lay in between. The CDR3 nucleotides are TGTGCCAGCAGCTTGGGACTCCCGAGCTCCTACGAGCAGTACTTC. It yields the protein CASSLGLPSSYEQYF.

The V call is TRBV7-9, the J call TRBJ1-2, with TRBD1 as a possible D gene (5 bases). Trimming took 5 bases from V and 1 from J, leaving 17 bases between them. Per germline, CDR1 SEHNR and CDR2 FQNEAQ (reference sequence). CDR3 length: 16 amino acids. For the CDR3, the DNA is TGTGCCAGCAGCCCCCGGGGGGTCGGGATTAACTATGGCTACACCTTC. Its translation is CASSPRGVGINYGYTF.

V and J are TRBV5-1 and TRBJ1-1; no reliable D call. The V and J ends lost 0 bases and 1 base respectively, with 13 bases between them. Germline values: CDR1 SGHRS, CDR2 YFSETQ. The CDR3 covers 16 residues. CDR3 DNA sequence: TGCGCCAGCAGCTTGGCCAAAGGGAGCAAGAACACTGAAGCTTTCTTT. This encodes CASSLAKGSKNTEAFF.

This CDR3 is CATSRIEVNEQFF. In DNA, the CDR3 is TGTGCCACCAGCAGGATCGAGGTGAATGAGCAGTTCTTC. V is TRBV15 and J is TRBJ2-1; unclear D gene. Trimming removed 3 bases from V and 7 bases from J, with 10 bases in between. This CDR3 has 13 residues. CDR1 and CDR2 (germline): LNHNV, YYDKDF (reference sequence).

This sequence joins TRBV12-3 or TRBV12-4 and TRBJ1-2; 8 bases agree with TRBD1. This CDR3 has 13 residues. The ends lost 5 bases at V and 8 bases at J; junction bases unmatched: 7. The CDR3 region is CASSAPGGEGYTF. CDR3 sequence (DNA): TGTGCCAGCAGTGCTCCAGGGGGCGAGGGCTACACCTTC.

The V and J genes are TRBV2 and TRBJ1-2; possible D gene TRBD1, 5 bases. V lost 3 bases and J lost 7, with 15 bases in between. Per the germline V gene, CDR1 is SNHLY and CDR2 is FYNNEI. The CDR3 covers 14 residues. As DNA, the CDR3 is TGTGCCAGCAGTGATGGCGGGGCCTCTTTTGGCTACACCTTC. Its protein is CASSDGGASFGYTF.

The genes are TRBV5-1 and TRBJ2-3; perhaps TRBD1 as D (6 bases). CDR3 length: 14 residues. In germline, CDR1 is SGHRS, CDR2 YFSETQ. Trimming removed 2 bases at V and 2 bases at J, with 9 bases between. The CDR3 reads CASSFQGSTDTQYF. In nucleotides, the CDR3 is TGCGCCAGCAGCTTTCAGGGGTCCACAGATACGCAGTATTTT. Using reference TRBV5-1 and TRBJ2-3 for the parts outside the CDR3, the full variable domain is KAGVTQTPRYLIKTRGQQVTLSCSPISGHRSVSWYQQTPGQGLQFLFEYFSETQRNKGNFPGRFSGRQFSNSRSEMNVSTLELGDSALYLCASSFQGSTDTQYFGPGTRLTVL.

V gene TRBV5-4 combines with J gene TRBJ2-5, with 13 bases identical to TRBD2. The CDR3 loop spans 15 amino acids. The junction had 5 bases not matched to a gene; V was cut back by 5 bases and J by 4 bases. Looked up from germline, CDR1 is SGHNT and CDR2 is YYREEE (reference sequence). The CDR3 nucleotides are TGTGCCAGCAGAACACTAGCGGGGGGGCGAGAGACCCAGTACTTC. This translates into CASRTLAGGRETQYF.

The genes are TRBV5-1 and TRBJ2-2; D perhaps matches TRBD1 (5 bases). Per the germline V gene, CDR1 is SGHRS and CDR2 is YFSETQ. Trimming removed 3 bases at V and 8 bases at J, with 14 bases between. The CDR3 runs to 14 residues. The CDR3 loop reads CASSSGQGIGELFF. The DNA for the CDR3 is TGCGCCAGCAGCTCCGGCCAGGGTATAGGGGAGCTGTTTTTT.